The 20 T cell receptor beta chains in this list originate from one sample, sequenced in a study of response to subunit inactivated influenza vaccine. Each CDR3 protein gets one entry after TCRdb re-called the RT-PCR reads with MiXCR. The sample consists of a few hundred thousand distinct CDR3 sequences, 7.2% of them appearing once. The sample was PBMCs from blood, taken roughly 24 months after vaccination. The receptor set was obtained from a man between 50 and 75 years old who received an inactivated influenza vaccine.

The chain couples TRBV12-3 or TRBV12-4 to TRBJ2-5, with 7 bases aligning to TRBD2. Trimming took 6 bases from V and 5 from J; bases not matched to a gene: 6. The CDR3 runs 13 residues. The CDR3 DNA follows: TGTGCCAGCAGACGGGGAGGGCTTGAGACCCAGTACTTC. Its translation is CASRRGGLETQYF.

This chain connects TRBV4-3 to TRBJ2-1; 16 nucleotides match TRBD2. The CDR3 is 18 residues long. CDR1 and CDR2 (germline): LGHNA, YSLEER. With 4 bases clipped from V and 10 bases from J, the junction kept 13 bases outside the gene matches. This CDR3 is CASSRGLAGGLREGEQFF. The CDR3 DNA sequence: TGCGCCAGCAGCCGGGGACTAGCGGGAGGGCTCCGGGAGGGAGAGCAGTTCTTC.

The rearrangement joins TRBV4-3 to TRBJ1-5; D remains unclear. V lost 3 bases, J lost 5 bases, and 17 bases lay in between. The germline V gene encodes CDR1 LGHNA and CDR2 YSLEER. This CDR3 comprises 16 residues. The CDR3 protein is CASSQSSWGVDQPQHF. The DNA of the CDR3 is TGCGCCAGCAGCCAGTCAAGTTGGGGAGTAGATCAGCCCCAGCATTTT.

This clonotype occurred many times. The rearrangement uses TRBV11-2 and TRBJ2-5; 11 bases are shared with TRBD1. The CDR3 totals 15 residues. Per the germline V gene, CDR1 is SGHAT and CDR2 is FQNNGV. Trimming removed 5 bases from V and 5 bases from J; junction bases left unmatched: 7. The CDR3 nucleotides read TGTGCCAGCAGCCAACGGACAGGGGGCGGTGAGACCCAGTACTTC. Protein: CASSQRTGGGETQYF.

This rearrangement joins TRBV20-1 to TRBJ1-5; D possibly corresponds to TRBD1 (5 bases). CDR1 and CDR2 (germline): DFQATT, SNEGSKA (reference sequence). Trimming took off 2 bases at V and 7 bases at J, with 18 bases between the two ends. This CDR3 is 15 amino acids long. The CDR3 DNA is TGCAGTGCTAGACCCCCGGGAGGGGCAGGGCAGCCCCAGCATTTT. Protein product: CSARPPGGAGQPQHF.

This clonotype was seen only a few times. The V and J genes are TRBV20-1 and TRBJ2-5, with 7 nucleotides matching TRBD1. The germline V gene has CDR1 DFQATT and CDR2 SNEGSKA (reference sequence). Unmatched junction bases numbered 5, after V lost 3 bases and J lost 1 base. The CDR3 length is 14 residues. The CDR3, as DNA: TGCAGTGCTAGGGAAGGGACAGCCCAAGAGACCCAGTACTTC. Amino acid sequence: CSAREGTAQETQYF.

The chain links TRBV20-1 to TRBJ2-1, with a weak D call TRBD2 (6 bases). This CDR3 is 14 amino acids long. Per the germline V gene, CDR1 is DFQATT and CDR2 is SNEGSKA (reference sequence). V lost 3 bases and J 3 bases, leaving 12 bases between the germline ends. The CDR3 DNA follows: TGCAGTGCTAGGGACTACATGAACTACAATGAGCAGTTCTTC. Its translation is CSARDYMNYNEQFF.

The table lists this clonotype with a few counts. The rearrangement uses TRBV7-2 and TRBJ1-5, with D perhaps matching TRBD1 (6 bases). The CDR3 contains 15 residues. Between the trimmed V and J ends, which lost 3 bases and 5 bases, there was a span of 14 bases. The germline V gene has CDR1 SGHTA and CDR2 FQGNSA. The CDR3, as DNA: TGTGCCAGCAGCTTCGGAGACAGGACTCATCAGCCCCAGCATTTT. Translated, it gives CASSFGDRTHQPQHF.

This clonotype came up a few times. The chain couples TRBV20-1 to TRBJ2-2; 9 bases map to TRBD2. Germline V gene data show CDR1 as DFQATT and CDR2 as SNEGSKA (reference sequence). This CDR3 is 14 amino acids long. V dropped 3 bases and J dropped 7; count of bases not matched to a gene: 6. The CDR3 DNA follows: TGCAGTGCTAGCGGGGGACTAGCTGGCGGGGAGCTGTTTTTT. Its protein product is CSASGGLAGGELFF.

The chain uses TRBV5-1 and TRBJ2-1, with 11 nucleotides matching TRBD2. Germline V gives CDR1 SGHRS, CDR2 YFSETQ. Trimming removed 2 bases from V and 4 bases from J; junction bases left unmatched: 5. This CDR3 contains 16 residues. The CDR3 bases are TGCGCCAGCAGCTTCACTAGCGGGGGAGGGTACAATGAGCAGTTCTTC. Protein product: CASSFTSGGGYNEQFF.

This clonotype was recorded at least ten times. The chain carries TRBV29-1 and TRBJ2-3, with TRBD2 identical over 7 bases. V lost 0 bases, J lost 1 base, and 4 bases stayed unmatched. The CDR3 sequence is 15 residues long. Germline V gene lookup returns CDR1 SQVTM and CDR2 ANQGSEA. The CDR3 protein is CSVEDGLAGTDTQYF. CDR3 in DNA: TGCAGCGTTGAAGATGGGCTAGCGGGCACAGATACGCAGTATTTT.

The rearrangement uses TRBV20-1 and TRBJ2-7, with D perhaps matching TRBD1 (6 bases). Germline V CDR1 and CDR2: DFQATT, SNEGSKA (reference sequence). There are 12 residues in the CDR3. V was pared by 3 bases and J by 7 bases, with 13 bases between. Here the CDR3 reads CSARGTGLEQYF. The CDR3 region has the DNA TGCAGTGCTAGGGGCACAGGGTTGGAGCAGTACTTC.

A few counts support this clonotype. The chain employs TRBV27 and TRBJ1-1; tentative D call: TRBD1 (6 bases). The germline V and J ends were trimmed by 7 bases and 0 bases, with 12 bases remaining between them. Germline-derived CDR1 and CDR2 are MNHEY and SMNVEV (reference sequence). The CDR3 is made up of 14 amino acids. The CDR3 region is CASKGTSVNTEAFF. CDR3 coding DNA: TGTGCCAGCAAGGGGACATCCGTGAACACTGAAGCTTTCTTT.

This clonotype was detected ten times or more. V and J are TRBV20-1 and TRBJ2-1; D is undetermined. Germline V gene sequence: CDR1 DFQATT, CDR2 SNEGSKA (reference sequence). The CDR3 consists of 12 residues. V dropped 6 bases and J dropped 7 bases, with 13 bases sitting between them. The CDR3 spells CSATLGSNEQFF. As DNA, the CDR3 is TGCAGTGCCACCCTCGGTAGTAATGAGCAGTTCTTC.

This clonotype appeared a few times. The chain recombines TRBV5-5 with TRBJ2-5, with D hard to call. Germline V CDR1 and CDR2: SGHKS, YYEKEE (reference sequence). The V end was cut by 1 base, the J end by 4 bases, with 11 bases between. CDR3 length: 14 residues. This CDR3 is CASSLHNGVETQYF. Written as DNA, the CDR3 is TGTGCCAGCAGCTTGCACAATGGAGTAGAGACCCAGTACTTC.

V is TRBV6-1 and J is TRBJ2-7; a weak D match, TRBD2 (5 bases). V lost 5 bases and J 1 base, leaving 18 bases between the germline ends. The CDR3 loop spans 16 amino acids. Germline lookup yields CDR1 MNHNS and CDR2 SASEGT. The CDR3 here is CASSRRLSGLSYEQYF. DNA for the CDR3: TGTGCCAGCAGTCGTCGTTTGTCAGGACTTTCCTACGAGCAGTACTTC.

This sequence joins TRBV7-9 and TRBJ2-3; D call uncertain. The germline CDR1 and CDR2 sequences are SEHNR and FQNEAQ (reference sequence). There are 14 residues in the CDR3. Trimming cost V 1 base and J 1 base, with 6 bases left between them. In DNA form, the CDR3 reads TGTGCCAGCAGCTTAGGTTCCCGCACAGATACGCAGTATTTT. Protein: CASSLGSRTDTQYF.

Note on this clonotype: This clone may be a read error of a much larger clone one base away. The chain employs TRBV10-3 and TRBJ2-1; unclear D gene. V was trimmed by 9 bases and J by 8 bases, leaving 11 bases between them. This CDR3 comprises 11 residues. The germline CDR1 and CDR2 sequences are ENHRY and SYGVKD. The CDR3 sequence: CAIGALHEQFF. The CDR3 nucleotides are TGTGCCATAGGAGCGCTCCATGAGCAGTTCTTC.

This chain connects TRBV11-2 to TRBJ2-2; TRBD2 matches 11 bases. Germline CDR1 and CDR2: SGHAT and FQNNGV. With V trimmed by 2 bases and J by 2 bases, 7 bases remained unmatched. The CDR3 has 18 residues. CDR3 DNA: TGTGCCAGCAGCTTATTGATAGCGGGGGGGCTTAACACCGGGGAGCTGTTTTTT. It is translated as CASSLLIAGGLNTGELFF.

This clonotype has only a few counts. The rearrangement uses TRBV7-9 and TRBJ2-7; TRBD1 matches 7 bases. CDR1 and CDR2 (germline): SEHNR, FQNEAQ (reference sequence). The CDR3 loop spans 14 amino acids. J was trimmed by 2 bases and V by 6 bases; bases with no gene match: 7. The DNA for the CDR3 is TGTGCCAGCAGTTCGACAGGGAACACCTACGAGCAGTACTTC. Translated: CASSSTGNTYEQYF.